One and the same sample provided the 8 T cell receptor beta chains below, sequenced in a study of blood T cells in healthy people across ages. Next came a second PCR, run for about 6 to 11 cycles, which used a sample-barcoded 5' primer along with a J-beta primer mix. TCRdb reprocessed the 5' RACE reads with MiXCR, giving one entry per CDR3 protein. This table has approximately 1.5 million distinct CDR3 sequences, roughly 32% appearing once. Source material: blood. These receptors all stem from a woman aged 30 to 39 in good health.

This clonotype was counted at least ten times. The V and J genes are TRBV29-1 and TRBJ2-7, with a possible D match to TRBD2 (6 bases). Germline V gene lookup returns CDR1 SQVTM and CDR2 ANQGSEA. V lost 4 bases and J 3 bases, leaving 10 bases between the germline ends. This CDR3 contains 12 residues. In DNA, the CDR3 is TGCAGCGTTGGATGGCGGGGCTACGAGCAGTACTTC. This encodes CSVGWRGYEQYF.

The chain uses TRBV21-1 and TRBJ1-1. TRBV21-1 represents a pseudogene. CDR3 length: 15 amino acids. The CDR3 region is CASSKESPNSLEAFF. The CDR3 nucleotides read TGTGCCAGCAGCAAAGAAAGCCCTAACTCCCTTGAAGCTTTCTTT.

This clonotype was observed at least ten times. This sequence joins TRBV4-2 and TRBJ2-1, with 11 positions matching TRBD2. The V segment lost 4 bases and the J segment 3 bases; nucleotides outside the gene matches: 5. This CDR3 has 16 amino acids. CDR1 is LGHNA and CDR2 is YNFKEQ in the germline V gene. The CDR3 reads CASSPRLAGSYNEQFF. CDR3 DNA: TGTGCCAGCAGCCCTAGACTAGCGGGGAGCTACAATGAGCAGTTCTTC.

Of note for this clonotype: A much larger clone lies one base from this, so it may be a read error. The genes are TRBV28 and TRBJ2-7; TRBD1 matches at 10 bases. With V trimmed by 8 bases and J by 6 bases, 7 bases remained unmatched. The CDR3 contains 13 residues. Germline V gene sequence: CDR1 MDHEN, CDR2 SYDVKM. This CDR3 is CASAGTGACEQYF. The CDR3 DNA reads TGTGCCAGCGCCGGGACAGGGGCTTGCGAGCAGTACTTC.

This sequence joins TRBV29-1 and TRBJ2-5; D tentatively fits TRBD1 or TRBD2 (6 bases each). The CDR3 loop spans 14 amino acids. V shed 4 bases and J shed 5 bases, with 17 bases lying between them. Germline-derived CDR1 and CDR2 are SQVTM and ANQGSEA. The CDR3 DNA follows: TGCAGCGTTGGGGCCGGGGGCAGGCACGAGACCCAGTACTTC. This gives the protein CSVGAGGRHETQYF.

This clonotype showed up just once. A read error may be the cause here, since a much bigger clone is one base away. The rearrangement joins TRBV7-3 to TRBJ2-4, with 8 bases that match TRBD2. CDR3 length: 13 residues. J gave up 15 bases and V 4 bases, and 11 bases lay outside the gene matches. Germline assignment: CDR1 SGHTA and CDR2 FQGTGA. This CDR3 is CASSSAGLAPPYF. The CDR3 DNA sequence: TGTGCCAGCAGCTCGGCTGGACTAGCCCCTCCGTACTTC. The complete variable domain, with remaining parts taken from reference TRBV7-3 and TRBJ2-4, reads GAGVSQTPSNKVTEKGKYVELRCDPISGHTALYWYRQSLGQGPEFLIYFQGTGAADDSGLPNDRFFAVRPEGSVSTLKIQRTERGDSAVYLCASSSAGLAPPYFGAGTRLSVL.

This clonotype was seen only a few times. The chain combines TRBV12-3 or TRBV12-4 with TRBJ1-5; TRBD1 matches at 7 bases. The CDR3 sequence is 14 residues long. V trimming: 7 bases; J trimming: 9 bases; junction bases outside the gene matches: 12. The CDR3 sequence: CASTRTGAMWPQHF. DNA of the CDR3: TGTGCCAGCACCCGGACAGGTGCAATGTGGCCCCAGCATTTT.

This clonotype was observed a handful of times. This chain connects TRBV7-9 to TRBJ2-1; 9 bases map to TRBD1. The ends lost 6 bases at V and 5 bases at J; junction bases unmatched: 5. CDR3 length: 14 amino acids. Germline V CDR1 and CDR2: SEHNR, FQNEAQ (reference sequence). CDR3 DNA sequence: TGTGCCAGCAGGACGGACAGGGGAGACAATGAGCAGTTCTTC. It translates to CASRTDRGDNEQFF.